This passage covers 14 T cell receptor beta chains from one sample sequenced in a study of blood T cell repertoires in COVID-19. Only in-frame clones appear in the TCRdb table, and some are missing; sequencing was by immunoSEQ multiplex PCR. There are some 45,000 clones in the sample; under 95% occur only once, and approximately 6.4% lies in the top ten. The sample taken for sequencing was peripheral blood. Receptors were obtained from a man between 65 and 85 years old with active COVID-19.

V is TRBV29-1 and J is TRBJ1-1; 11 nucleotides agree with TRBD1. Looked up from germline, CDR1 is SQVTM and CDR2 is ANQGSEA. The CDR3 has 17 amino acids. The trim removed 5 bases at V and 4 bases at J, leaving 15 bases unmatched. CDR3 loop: CSVSGQGASRGGTEAFF. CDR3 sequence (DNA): TGCAGCGTTAGTGGACAGGGGGCGTCTCGGGGTGGCACTGAAGCTTTCTTT.

The chain's CDR3 is CASSMQGGQPQHF. Written as DNA, the CDR3 is TGTGCCAGTAGTATGCAGGGGGGTCAGCCCCAGCATTTT. V and J are TRBV19 and TRBJ1-5; 7 bases match TRBD1. The junction had 2 bases not matched to a gene; V was cut back by 3 bases and J by 6 bases. Germline CDR1 LNHDA, CDR2 SQIVND (reference sequence). The CDR3 has 13 amino acids.

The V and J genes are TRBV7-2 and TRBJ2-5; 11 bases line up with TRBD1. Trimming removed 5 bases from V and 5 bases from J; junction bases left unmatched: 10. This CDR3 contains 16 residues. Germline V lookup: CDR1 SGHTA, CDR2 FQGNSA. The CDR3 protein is CASSRKGQGAGETQYF. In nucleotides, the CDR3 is TGTGCCAGCAGCCGGAAAGGACAGGGGGCAGGGGAGACCCAGTACTTC.

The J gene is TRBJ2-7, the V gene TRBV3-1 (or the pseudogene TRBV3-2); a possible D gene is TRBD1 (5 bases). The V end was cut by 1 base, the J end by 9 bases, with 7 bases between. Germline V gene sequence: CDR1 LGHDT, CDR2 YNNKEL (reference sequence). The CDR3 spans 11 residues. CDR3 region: CASSQGGAQYF. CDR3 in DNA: TGTGCCAGCAGCCAAGGGGGCGCGCAGTACTTC.

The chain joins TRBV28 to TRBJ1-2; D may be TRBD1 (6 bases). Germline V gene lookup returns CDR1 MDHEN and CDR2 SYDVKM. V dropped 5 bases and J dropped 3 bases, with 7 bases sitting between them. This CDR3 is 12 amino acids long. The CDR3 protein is CASSAGDYGYTF. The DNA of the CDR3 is TGTGCCAGCAGTGCAGGGGACTATGGCTACACCTTC.

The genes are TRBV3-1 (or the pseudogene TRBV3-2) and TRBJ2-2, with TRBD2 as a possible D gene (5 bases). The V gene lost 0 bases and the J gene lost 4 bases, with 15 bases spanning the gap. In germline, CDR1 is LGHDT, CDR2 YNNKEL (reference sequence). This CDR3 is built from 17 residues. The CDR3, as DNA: TGTGCCAGCAGCCAAGACCGGGAAAAGTTGGGCACCGGGGAGCTGTTTTTT. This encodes CASSQDREKLGTGELFF.

The CDR3 nucleotides read TGTGCCAGCAGCTTAAGGGGATTGGGCTACACCTTC. Translated: CASSLRGLGYTF. This rearrangement joins TRBV13 to TRBJ1-2, with D possibly TRBD1 on 5 matching bases. V was pared by 2 bases and J by 8 bases, with 9 bases between. Per the germline V gene, CDR1 is PRHDT and CDR2 is FYEKMQ (reference sequence). CDR3 length: 12 residues.

The CDR3 loop is CASSVGQGASTGELFF. The CDR3 DNA reads as TGCGCCAGCAGCGTTGGACAGGGGGCGAGCACCGGGGAGCTGTTTTTT. V and J are TRBV5-1 and TRBJ2-2, with TRBD1 identical over 11 bases. The CDR3 loop spans 16 amino acids. The germline gives CDR1 SGHRS, CDR2 YFSETQ. V lost 4 bases, J lost 4 bases, and 6 bases stayed unmatched.

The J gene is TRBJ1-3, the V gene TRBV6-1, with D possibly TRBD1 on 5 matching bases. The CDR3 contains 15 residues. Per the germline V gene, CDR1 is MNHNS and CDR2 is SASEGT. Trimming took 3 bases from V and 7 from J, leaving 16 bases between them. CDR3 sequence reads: CASSEPQGRANTIYF. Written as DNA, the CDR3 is TGTGCCAGCAGTGAGCCCCAGGGCAGGGCGAACACCATATATTTT.

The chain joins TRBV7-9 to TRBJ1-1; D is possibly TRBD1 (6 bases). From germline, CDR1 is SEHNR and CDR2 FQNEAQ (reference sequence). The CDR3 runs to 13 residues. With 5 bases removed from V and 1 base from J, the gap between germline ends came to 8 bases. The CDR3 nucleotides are TGTGCCAGCAGCCGACAGGAGAACACTGAAGCTTTCTTT. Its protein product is CASSRQENTEAFF.

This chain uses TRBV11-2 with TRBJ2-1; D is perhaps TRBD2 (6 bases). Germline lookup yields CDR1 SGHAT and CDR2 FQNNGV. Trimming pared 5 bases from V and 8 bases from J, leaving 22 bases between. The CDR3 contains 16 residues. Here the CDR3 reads CASSPHRLGLLDEQFF. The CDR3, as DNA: TGTGCCAGCAGCCCCCACCGACTAGGTTTATTGGATGAGCAGTTCTTC.

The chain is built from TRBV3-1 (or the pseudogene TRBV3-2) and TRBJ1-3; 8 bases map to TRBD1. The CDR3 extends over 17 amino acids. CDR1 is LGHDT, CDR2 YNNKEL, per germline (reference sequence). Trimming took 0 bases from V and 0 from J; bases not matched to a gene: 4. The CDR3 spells CASSQDVQGASGNTIYF. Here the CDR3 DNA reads TGTGCCAGCAGCCAAGATGTCCAGGGGGCCTCTGGAAACACCATATATTTT.

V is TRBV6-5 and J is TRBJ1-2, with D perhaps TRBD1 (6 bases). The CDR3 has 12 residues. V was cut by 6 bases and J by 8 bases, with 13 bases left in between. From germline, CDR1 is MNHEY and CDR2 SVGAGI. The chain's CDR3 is CASRRDTRGYTF. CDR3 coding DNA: TGTGCCAGCAGAAGGGACACCCGGGGCTACACCTTC.

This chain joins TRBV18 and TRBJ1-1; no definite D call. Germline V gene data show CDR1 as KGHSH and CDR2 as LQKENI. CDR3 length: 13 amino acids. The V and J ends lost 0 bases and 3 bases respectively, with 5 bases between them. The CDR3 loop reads CASSPPADTEAFF. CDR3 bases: TGTGCCAGCTCACCACCAGCTGACACTGAAGCTTTCTTT.